Presented here are 30 T cell receptor beta chains from one specimen sequenced in a study of vaccination effects on CD4 cells after COVID-19. ViraFEST assay sequencing came after antigen-specific CD4+ T cells were expanded with viral peptide pools. Having been cultured for roughly 9 days, the cells underwent CD4+ T cell isolation. Antigens for these TCRs are unknown. The data were produced by immunoSEQ multiplex PCR, yet TCRdb's version contains in-frame clones alone and is incomplete. Of around 79,000 clones listed, roughly 74% were seen once; the top ten hold about 1.7%. The sample here was CD4+ T cells from PBMCs cultured with HCoV-229E spike peptides, taken before COVID-19 vaccination. Every receptor here comes from a human donor who received a COVID-19 vaccine.

The chain couples TRBV10-3 to TRBJ2-5; 10 bases map to TRBD1. Germline CDR1 reads ENHRY; CDR2 reads SYGVKD. There are 13 residues in the CDR3. V lost 6 bases and J lost 5; bases outside the gene matches: 3. The chain's CDR3 is CAIRGTGVETQYF. The CDR3 DNA follows: TGTGCCATCAGAGGGACAGGGGTCGAGACCCAGTACTTC.

The chain combines TRBV18 with TRBJ2-2; weak D call: TRBD1 (5 bases). Trimming removed 2 bases at V and 5 bases at J, with 12 bases between. The CDR3 covers 15 residues. Germline V gene sequence: CDR1 KGHSH, CDR2 LQKENI. For the CDR3, the DNA is TGTGCCAGCTCACCAACAGGAATCGGAACCGGGGAGCTGTTTTTT. Its translation is CASSPTGIGTGELFF.

This clone was seen only a few times. The chain uses TRBV27 and TRBJ1-1, with D unresolved. Trimming removed 3 bases at V and 0 bases at J, with 8 bases between. Germline CDR1 reads MNHEY; CDR2 reads SMNVEV (reference sequence). This CDR3 is built from 14 residues. CDR3 region: CASSFGDLNTEAFF. In DNA form, the CDR3 reads TGTGCCAGCAGTTTTGGCGATCTGAACACTGAAGCTTTCTTT.

The chain recombines TRBV19 with TRBJ2-5; the match to TRBD1 covers 8 bases. CDR3 length equals 16 residues. V was pared by 5 bases and J by 5 bases, with 13 bases of the junction left unmatched. The V gene's germline CDR1 is LNHDA and CDR2 SQIVND (reference sequence). The CDR3 DNA reads as TGTGCCAGTAGTCGCAGGCAGGGGGCCTCGTACGAGACCCAGTACTTC. Its protein product is CASSRRQGASYETQYF. Supplemented by reference TRBV19 and TRBJ2-5, the full variable domain reads DGGITQSPKYLFRKEGQNVTLSCEQNLNHDAMYWYRQDPGQGLRLIYYSQIVNDFQKGDIAEGYSVSREKKESFPLTVTSAQKNPTAFYLCASSRRQGASYETQYFGPGTRLLVL.

The chain joins TRBV10-3 to TRBJ2-1; no reliable D call. Germline loops: CDR1 ENHRY, CDR2 SYGVKD. Deletions cut 10 bases from V and 6 bases from J, with 19 bases between. The CDR3 contains 14 residues. Here the CDR3 reads CATEDTVVSNEQFF. CDR3 bases: TGTGCCACCGAAGACACAGTAGTTTCCAATGAGCAGTTCTTC.

The V and J genes are TRBV5-1 and TRBJ1-1; maybe TRBD1 (6 bases). The germline V gene has CDR1 SGHRS and CDR2 YFSETQ. The V end lost 4 bases, the J end lost 3 bases, and 22 bases lay between the germline ends. The CDR3 sequence is 17 residues long. The CDR3 nucleotides read TGCGCCAGCAGCCTCGGCCCAACAGGGACGTCGTACACTGAAGCTTTCTTT. This translates into CASSLGPTGTSYTEAFF.

A note on this clone: The same CDR3 arises from other DNA sequences in this sample as well. The gene calls are TRBV5-1 and TRBJ2-6; D is undetermined. V dropped 2 bases and J dropped 0 bases, with 6 bases sitting between them. Germline V gives CDR1 SGHRS, CDR2 YFSETQ. The CDR3 is 15 residues long. The CDR3 reads CASSFSGSGANVLTF. CDR3 DNA sequence: TGCGCCAGCAGCTTTTCGGGCTCTGGGGCCAACGTCCTGACTTTC.

The V and J genes are TRBV18 and TRBJ2-3; a possible D gene is TRBD2 (6 bases). Germline V gene lookup returns CDR1 KGHSH and CDR2 LQKENI. There are 15 residues in the CDR3. Trimming left V 1 base short and J 2 bases short, with 10 bases between. The CDR3 sequence is CASSPLGGATDTQYF. The CDR3 DNA reads TGTGCCAGCTCACCACTGGGCGGGGCCACAGATACGCAGTATTTT.

This chain uses TRBV7-2 with TRBJ1-6, with D possibly TRBD1 on 6 matching bases. The CDR3 is 14 amino acids. Trimming stripped 1 base from V and 9 bases from J, with 10 bases between. In germline, CDR1 is SGHTA, CDR2 FQGNSA. Here the CDR3 reads CASSLEGGGSPLHF. The CDR3 DNA reads TGTGCCAGCAGCTTAGAGGGGGGGGGTTCACCCCTCCACTTT.

The chain combines TRBV19 with TRBJ2-4, with D perhaps given as TRBD1 or TRBD2 (5 bases each). CDR3 length: 14 amino acids. The germline V and J ends were trimmed by 6 bases and 3 bases, with 12 bases remaining between them. The germline gives CDR1 LNHDA, CDR2 SQIVND (reference sequence). The CDR3 protein is CASSPGLNKNIQYF. The DNA for the CDR3 is TGTGCCAGTAGCCCGGGGCTGAACAAAAACATTCAGTACTTC.

The chain uses TRBV5-1 and TRBJ2-2, with TRBD1 identical over 7 bases. The junction had 10 bases not matched to a gene; V was cut back by 2 bases and J by 3 bases. Germline V CDR1 and CDR2: SGHRS, YFSETQ. The CDR3 covers 17 residues. CDR3 loop: CASSFDTGATYTGELFF. In DNA form, the CDR3 reads TGCGCCAGCAGCTTCGATACAGGGGCGACTTACACCGGGGAGCTGTTTTTT.

Notes on this clone: Distinct nucleotide sequences in the sample also encode this CDR3. V gene TRBV18 combines with J gene TRBJ1-3; D is undetermined. The germline CDR1 and CDR2 sequences are KGHSH and LQKENI. The CDR3 contains 15 residues. V lost 2 bases and J 0 bases, leaving 8 bases between the germline ends. CDR3 protein: CASSPGSRSGNTIYF. The CDR3 region has the DNA TGTGCCAGCTCACCAGGCTCCCGCTCTGGAAACACCATATATTTT. The entire variable domain, with the rest obtained from reference TRBV18 and TRBJ1-3, is as follows: NAGVMQNPRHLVRRRGQEARLRCSPMKGHSHVYWYRQLPEEGLKFMVYLQKENIIDESGMPKERFSAEFPKEGPSILRIQQVVRGDSAAYFCASSPGSRSGNTIYFGEGSWLTVV.

This clone was detected once. The chain employs TRBV3-1 (or the pseudogene TRBV3-2) and TRBJ2-1; TRBD1 might be the D (5 bases). Germline V CDR1 and CDR2: LGHDT, YNNKEL (reference sequence). There are 15 residues in the CDR3. V gave up 4 bases and J gave up 4 bases, with 14 bases separating them. The DNA for the CDR3 is TGTGCCAGCAGCCCCAGGGTCTCCCCTTACAATGAGCAGTTCTTC. Residues: CASSPRVSPYNEQFF.

The J gene is TRBJ2-1, the V gene TRBV7-3; perhaps D is TRBD1 or TRBD2 (6 bases each). CDR1 and CDR2 from the germline V gene are SGHTA and FQGTGA. Trimming left V 1 base short and J 9 bases short, with 16 bases between. The CDR3 is 15 residues long. The CDR3 is CASSLRGGPASEQFF. For the CDR3, the DNA is TGTGCCAGCAGCTTAAGAGGGGGGCCTGCAAGTGAGCAGTTCTTC.

This chain connects TRBV12-3 or TRBV12-4 to TRBJ2-5, with TRBD1 matching 7 bases. CDR3 length: 13 residues. The V segment lost 6 bases and the J segment 5 bases; nucleotides outside the gene matches: 6. The DNA for the CDR3 is TGTGCCAGCAGATTCCAGGGGGTTGAGACCCAGTACTTC. Translated: CASRFQGVETQYF.

J is TRBJ2-1 and V is TRBV2; D is unresolved. This CDR3 region has 12 residues. Trimming took off 6 bases at V and 6 bases at J, with 9 bases between the two ends. From germline, CDR1 is SNHLY and CDR2 FYNNEI. The CDR3 coding sequence is TGTGCCAGCAGGAAGGTAGCCAATGAGCAGTTCTTC. Translating it yields CASRKVANEQFF.

The chain combines TRBV3-1 (or the pseudogene TRBV3-2) with TRBJ1-6, with D uncertain. V was trimmed by 5 bases and J by 6 bases, leaving 11 bases between them. The CDR3 sequence is 14 residues long. Germline CDR1 is LGHDT and CDR2 is YNNKEL (reference sequence). The CDR3 DNA reads TGTGCCAGCAGCGCCCCACCCAGTAATTCACCCCTCCACTTT. It translates to CASSAPPSNSPLHF.

The V gene is TRBV2, the J gene TRBJ1-5; a possible D gene is TRBD1 (6 bases). CDR1 and CDR2 (germline): SNHLY, FYNNEI. Trimming cost V 4 bases and J 6 bases, with 13 bases left between them. CDR3 size: 14 residues. DNA for the CDR3: TGTGCCAGCAGTGCGGGGGCGGTGGGTCAGCCCCAGCATTTT. Translated: CASSAGAVGQPQHF.

The DNA of the CDR3 is TGTGCCAGCAACTCGGACACACTCGACATTCAGTACTTC. Its translation is CASNSDTLDIQYF. The V call is TRBV7-9, the J call TRBJ2-4; a possible D gene is TRBD1 (5 bases). Trimming stripped 7 bases from V and 8 bases from J, with 15 bases between. Germline loops: CDR1 SEHNR, CDR2 FQNEAQ (reference sequence). CDR3 length equals 13 residues. The whole variable domain, filled in from reference TRBV7-9 and TRBJ2-4, reads DTGVSQNPRHKITKRGQNVTFRCDPISEHNRLYWYRQTLGQGPEFLTYFQNEAQLEKSRLLSDRFSAERPKGSFSTLEIQRTEQGDSAMYLCASNSDTLDIQYFGAGTRLSVL.

The rearrangement uses TRBV5-1 and TRBJ2-1; D gene ambiguous. The CDR3 extends over 15 amino acids. V gave up 0 bases and J gave up 0 bases, with 7 bases separating them. Germline CDR1 is SGHRS and CDR2 is YFSETQ. Here the CDR3 DNA reads TGCGCCAGCAGCTTGGCGGCCTCCTCCTACAATGAGCAGTTCTTC. This encodes CASSLAASSYNEQFF.

The rearrangement joins TRBV19 to TRBJ2-5, with 7 bases that match TRBD1. Germline V CDR1 and CDR2: LNHDA, SQIVND (reference sequence). Germline trimming cut 6 bases from V and 5 bases from J; bases unmatched to any gene: 9. CDR3 length: 14 amino acids. Here the CDR3 reads CASRPRTGLETQYF. CDR3 nucleotides: TGTGCCAGTAGACCGCGGACAGGACTGGAGACCCAGTACTTC.

This clone was picked up one time. J is TRBJ2-3 and V is TRBV30; TRBD2 matches at 8 bases. The J segment lost 2 bases and the V segment lost 4 bases, leaving 5 bases of the junction unmatched. Per the germline V gene, CDR1 is GTSNPN and CDR2 is SVGIG (reference sequence). This CDR3 is built from 14 residues. CDR3 DNA: TGTGCCTGGACCCGAGCGGGGGCCACAGATACGCAGTATTTT. This sequence encodes CAWTRAGATDTQYF.

The V and J genes are TRBV5-8 and TRBJ2-3; D could derive from TRBD1 or TRBD2 (5 bases each). This CDR3 has 17 amino acids. The germline V gene encodes CDR1 SGHTS and CDR2 YDEGEE. V gave up 0 bases and J gave up 1 base, with 15 bases separating them. This chain's CDR3 is CASSLALGVLGTDTQYF. In DNA form, the CDR3 reads TGTGCCAGCAGCTTGGCCTTAGGGGTACTAGGCACAGATACGCAGTATTTT.

J is TRBJ1-6 and V is TRBV18, with D perhaps matching TRBD1 (5 bases). Trimming removed 4 bases from V and 6 bases from J, with 16 bases in between. Germline CDR1 KGHSH, CDR2 LQKENI. The CDR3 is 16 amino acids. CDR3 in DNA: TGTGCCAGCTCACAGGGAGTCGGGGACGCTAATTCACCCCTCCACTTT. It yields the protein CASSQGVGDANSPLHF.

This clone is a singleton in its sample. This sequence joins TRBV19 and TRBJ1-5; perhaps TRBD1 as D (5 bases). Trimming removed 6 bases from V and 9 bases from J, with 15 bases in between. The CDR3 covers 13 residues. From germline, CDR1 is LNHDA and CDR2 SQIVND (reference sequence). The CDR3, as DNA: TGTGCCAGTAGACCGGGACCGGGCACGCCCCAGCATTTT. Protein product: CASRPGPGTPQHF.

The chain couples TRBV5-6 to TRBJ2-2; D is ambiguous. Germline-derived CDR1 and CDR2 are SGHDT and YYEEEE. V was shortened by 1 base and J by 6 bases, with 7 bases between the two germline ends. This CDR3 is built from 13 residues. The CDR3 here is CASSLQLPGELFF. The CDR3 coding sequence is TGTGCCAGCAGCTTGCAGCTCCCCGGGGAGCTGTTTTTT.

The V call is TRBV24-1, the J call TRBJ1-1; D possibly corresponds to TRBD1 (5 bases). Germline CDR1 and CDR2: KGHDR and SFDVKD. Trimming removed 7 bases from V and 5 bases from J, with 10 bases in between. The CDR3 length is 12 residues. The CDR3 is CATSSGGTEAFF. In DNA form, the CDR3 reads TGTGCCACCAGCTCGGGGGGGACTGAAGCTTTCTTT.

The genes are TRBV24-1 and TRBJ1-1; 9 bases match TRBD1. Germline values: CDR1 KGHDR, CDR2 SFDVKD. The CDR3 covers 13 residues. The V segment lost 9 bases and the J segment 4 bases; nucleotides outside the gene matches: 5. The CDR3 is CATSGTGTTEAFF. The CDR3 DNA reads as TGTGCCACCTCCGGGACAGGGACCACTGAAGCTTTCTTT.

The chain joins TRBV28 to TRBJ2-3; 7 nucleotides agree with TRBD2. The V and J ends lost 10 bases and 3 bases, in that order; junction bases with no gene match: 7. The CDR3 length is 13 residues. The V gene's germline CDR1 is MDHEN and CDR2 SYDVKM. CDR3 DNA sequence: TGTGCCACCCTGGGGGGGAGTACAGATACGCAGTATTTT. This encodes CATLGGSTDTQYF. Complete variable domain (other parts from reference TRBV28 and TRBJ2-3): DVKVTQSSRYLVKRTGEKVFLECVQDMDHENMFWYRQDPGLGLRLIYFSYDVKMKEKGDIPEGYSVSREKKERFSLILESASTNQTSMYLCATLGGSTDTQYFGPGTRLTVL.

In this sample, this clone turned up once. The chain carries TRBV5-5 and TRBJ2-3; 9 positions agree with TRBD1. The germline CDR1 and CDR2 sequences are SGHKS and YYEKEE (reference sequence). The ends lost 4 bases at V and 0 bases at J; junction bases unmatched: 6. This CDR3 contains 16 residues. The CDR3 sequence: CASSVPGTGSTDTQYF. The CDR3 DNA sequence: TGTGCCAGCAGCGTCCCCGGGACAGGGAGCACAGATACGCAGTATTTT. Filled out from reference TRBV5-5 and TRBJ2-3, the complete variable domain reads DAGVTQSPTHLIKTRGQQVTLRCSPISGHKSVSWYQQVLGQGPQFIFQYYEKEERGRGNFPDRFSARQFPNYSSELNVNALLLGDSALYLCASSVPGTGSTDTQYFGPGTRLTVL.